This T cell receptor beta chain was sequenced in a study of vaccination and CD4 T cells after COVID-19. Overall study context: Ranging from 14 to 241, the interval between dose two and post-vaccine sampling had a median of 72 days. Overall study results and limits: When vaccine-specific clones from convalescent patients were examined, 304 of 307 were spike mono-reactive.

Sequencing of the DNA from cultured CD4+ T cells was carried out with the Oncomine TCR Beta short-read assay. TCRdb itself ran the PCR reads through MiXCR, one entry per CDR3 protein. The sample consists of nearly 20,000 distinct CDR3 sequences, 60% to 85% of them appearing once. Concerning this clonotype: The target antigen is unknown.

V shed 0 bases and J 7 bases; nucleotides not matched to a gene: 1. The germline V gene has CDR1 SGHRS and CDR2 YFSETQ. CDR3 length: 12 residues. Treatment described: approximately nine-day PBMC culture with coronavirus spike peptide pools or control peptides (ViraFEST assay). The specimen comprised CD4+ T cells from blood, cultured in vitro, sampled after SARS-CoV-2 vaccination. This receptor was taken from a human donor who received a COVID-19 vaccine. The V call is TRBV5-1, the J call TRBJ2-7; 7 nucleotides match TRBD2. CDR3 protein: CASSLDGGEQYF. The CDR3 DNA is TGCGCCAGCAGCTTGGACGGGGGGGAGCAGTACTTC. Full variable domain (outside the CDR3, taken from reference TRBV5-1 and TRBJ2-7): KAGVTQTPRYLIKTRGQQVTLSCSPISGHRSVSWYQQTPGQGLQFLFEYFSETQRNKGNFPGRFSGRQFSNSRSEMNVSTLELGDSALYLCASSLDGGEQYFGPGTRLTVT.